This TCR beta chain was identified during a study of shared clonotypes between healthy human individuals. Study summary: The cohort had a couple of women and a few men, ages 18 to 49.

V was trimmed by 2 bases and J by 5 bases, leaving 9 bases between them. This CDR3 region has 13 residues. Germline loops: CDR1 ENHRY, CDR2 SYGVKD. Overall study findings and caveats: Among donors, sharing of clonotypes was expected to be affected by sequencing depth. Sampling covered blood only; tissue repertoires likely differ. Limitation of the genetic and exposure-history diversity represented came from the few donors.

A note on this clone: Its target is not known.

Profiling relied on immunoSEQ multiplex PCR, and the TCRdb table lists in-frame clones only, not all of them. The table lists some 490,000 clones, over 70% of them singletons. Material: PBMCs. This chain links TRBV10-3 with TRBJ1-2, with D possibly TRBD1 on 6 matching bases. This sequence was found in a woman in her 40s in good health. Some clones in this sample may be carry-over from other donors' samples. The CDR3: CAISEKDRYGYTF. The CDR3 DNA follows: TGTGCCATCAGTGAGAAGGACAGATATGGCTACACCTTC.